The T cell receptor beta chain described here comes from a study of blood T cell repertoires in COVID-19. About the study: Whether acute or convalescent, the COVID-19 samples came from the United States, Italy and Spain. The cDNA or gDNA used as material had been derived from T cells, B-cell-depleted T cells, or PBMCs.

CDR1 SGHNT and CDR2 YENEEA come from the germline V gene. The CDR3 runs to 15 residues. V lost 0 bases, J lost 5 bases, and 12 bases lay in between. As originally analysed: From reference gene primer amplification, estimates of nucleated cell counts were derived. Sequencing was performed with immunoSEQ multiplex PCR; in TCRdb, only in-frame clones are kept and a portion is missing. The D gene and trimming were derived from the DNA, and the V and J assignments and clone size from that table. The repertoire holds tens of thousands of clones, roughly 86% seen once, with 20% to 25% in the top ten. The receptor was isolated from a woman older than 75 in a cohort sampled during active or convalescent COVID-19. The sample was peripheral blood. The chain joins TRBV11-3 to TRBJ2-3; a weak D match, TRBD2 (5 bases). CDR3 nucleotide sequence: TGTGCCAGCAGCTTAGAGGGCCGGGGAAGAGATACGCAGTATTTT. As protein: CASSLEGRGRDTQYF. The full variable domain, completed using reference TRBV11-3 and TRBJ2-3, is EAGVVQSPRYKIIEKKQPVAFWCNPISGHNTLYWYLQNLGQGPELLIRYENEEAVDDSQLPKDRFSAERLKGVDSTLKIQPAELGDSAVYLCASSLEGRGRDTQYFGPGTRLTVL.